The source of this TCR beta chain is a study of radiotherapy plus CTLA-4 blockade in lung cancer. Findings of the study overall: Dynamics of early blood T cell clones, together with interferon-beta, were reportedly the best predictors of response.

Chemo-refractory metastatic non-small-cell lung cancer patients were treated with focal radiation plus CTLA-4 blockade with ipilimumab. The assay was immunoSEQ multiplex PCR, and TCRdb's table has in-frame clones only and misses some. The repertoire holds about 81,000 clones, with more than 70% as singletons. V gave up 2 bases and J gave up 4 bases, with 3 bases separating them. Germline assignment: CDR1 SNHLY and CDR2 FYNNEI. The CDR3 runs to 12 residues. Regarding this clone: The antigen is unknown.

This receptor was obtained from a human donor with non-small cell lung cancer that progressed on radiotherapy plus ipilimumab. The sample was peripheral blood, taken from a patient treated with radiotherapy plus ipilimumab. This chain joins TRBV2 and TRBJ2-1; the D is unclear. CDR3 nucleotides: TGTGCCAGCAGTGAATCGTACAATGAGCAGTTCTTC. Residues: CASSESYNEQFF.